This TCR beta chain derives from a study of CD8+CD57+ T cells in acquired aplastic anemia. The overall study: DNA recovered from sorted CD4+ and CD8+ cells had a mean of approximately 3.4 ug. Healthy donors gave 11 million or so reads on average for CD4+ cells.

The CDR3 spans 15 residues. CDR1 KGHSH and CDR2 LQKENI come from the germline V gene. Trimming pared 1 base from V and 2 bases from J, leaving 9 bases between. The study profiled TCR beta VDJ and CDR3 using genomic DNA as template. One entry per CDR3 protein results from TCRdb running MiXCR on the reads. The sample consists of 150,000 to 200,000 distinct CDR3 sequences, roughly 45% of them appearing once. About this clonotype: What it binds is not known.

Broader study findings: Overlap between patients and controls comprised roughly 28 CD8+ CDR3 sequences. Levels of CD8+ Simpson's diversity were not significantly distinct in patients versus controls.

This chain uses TRBV18 with TRBJ2-1, with a possible D match to TRBD2 (6 bases). This clonotype originated in a human donor in good health. The material sequenced was sorted CD4+, CD8+, or CD8+CD57+ T cells (not recorded which) from PBMCs. DNA of the CDR3: TGTGCCAGCTCACCACGGGACTCGACCTACAATGAGCAGTTCTTC. It encodes CASSPRDSTYNEQFF.